The 17 T cell receptor beta chains presented below share a single source sample, sequenced in a study of cytomegalovirus exposure and HLA in healthy donors. PCR used 60 Vbeta primers and 13 Jbeta primers. Measured with immunoSEQ multiplex PCR; TCRdb has only the in-frame clones, and not every one. Of 150,000 to 200,000 clones in the sample, 70% to 90% were seen once. What was sequenced was PBMCs. The receptors shown here come from a woman in her 30s in good health and CMV-seronegative.

The V gene is TRBV19, the J gene TRBJ1-5; the D gene is possibly TRBD1 (5 bases). V was shortened by 5 bases and J by 6 bases, with 14 bases between the two germline ends. Germline values: CDR1 LNHDA, CDR2 SQIVND (reference sequence). The CDR3 is made up of 14 amino acids. This chain's CDR3 is CASSRSRAGQPQHF. In nucleotides, the CDR3 is TGTGCCAGTAGTCGATCCAGGGCAGGTCAGCCCCAGCATTTT.

The rearrangement links TRBV29-1 to TRBJ2-1; 14 nucleotides line up with TRBD2. This CDR3 is built from 15 residues. CDR1 and CDR2 from the germline V gene are SQVTM and ANQGSEA. V lost 2 bases, J lost 7 bases, and 4 bases stayed unmatched. The CDR3 spells CSVERGTSGSNEQFF. For the CDR3, the DNA is TGCAGCGTTGAAAGGGGGACTAGCGGGAGTAATGAGCAGTTCTTC.

The rearrangement uses TRBV9 and TRBJ2-2; 14 bases are a match to TRBD2. V lost 4 bases to trimming and J lost 4 bases; unmatched junction nucleotides: 6. This CDR3 comprises 17 residues. Germline lookup yields CDR1 SGDLS and CDR2 YYNGEE. DNA for the CDR3: TGTGCCAGCAGCACCCGAGGGACTAGCGGGAGCACCGGGGAGCTGTTTTTT. It encodes CASSTRGTSGSTGELFF.

This clone was seen just once. The rearrangement joins TRBV6-1 to TRBJ1-2, with D unclear. The CDR3 runs 13 residues. V was clipped by 4 bases and J by 5 bases, with 11 bases between them. Germline assignment: CDR1 MNHNS and CDR2 SASEGT. The CDR3 region has the DNA TGTGCCAGCAGTGGACCACAGAAATATGGCTACACCTTC. Residues: CASSGPQKYGYTF.

The rearrangement uses TRBV6-5 and TRBJ1-6, with TRBD1 identical over 10 bases. Germline V CDR1 and CDR2: MNHEY, SVGAGI. This CDR3 contains 13 residues. V trimming: 8 bases; J trimming: 7 bases; junction bases outside the gene matches: 2. Written as DNA, the CDR3 is TGTGCCAGCTCGGGACAGGGGAATTCACCCCTCCACTTT. Translated, it gives CASSGQGNSPLHF.

The rearrangement joins TRBV19 to TRBJ2-7; 11 bases match TRBD2. V lost 4 bases and J lost 6; bases outside the gene matches: 11. The germline gives CDR1 LNHDA, CDR2 SQIVND (reference sequence). The CDR3 spans 16 residues. The CDR3 DNA follows: TGTGCCAGTAGTACCCACGTACTAGCGGGAGCATTCGAGCAGTACTTC. It yields the protein CASSTHVLAGAFEQYF. Full variable domain (outside the CDR3, taken from reference TRBV19 and TRBJ2-7): DGGITQSPKYLFRKEGQNVTLSCEQNLNHDAMYWYRQDPGQGLRLIYYSQIVNDFQKGDIAEGYSVSREKKESFPLTVTSAQKNPTAFYLCASSTHVLAGAFEQYFGPGTRLTVT.

This chain links TRBV7-2 with TRBJ1-1, with 9 bases aligning to TRBD1. Germline trimming cut 1 base from V and 3 bases from J; bases unmatched to any gene: 6. Germline V gene data show CDR1 as SGHTA and CDR2 as FQGNSA. This CDR3 is built from 16 residues. The CDR3 bases are TGTGCCAGCAGCTTAGGTTACGGGGACAGGGACACTGAAGCTTTCTTT. It codes for CASSLGYGDRDTEAFF.

The rearrangement links TRBV5-1 to TRBJ2-5, with D possibly matching TRBD1 (6 bases). The CDR3 consists of 15 residues. V gave up 3 bases and J gave up 2 bases, with 14 bases separating them. The germline V gene has CDR1 SGHRS and CDR2 YFSETQ. DNA for the CDR3: TGCGCCAGCAGCTCGACAGGAGAGAGACAAGAGACCCAGTACTTC. Translation: CASSSTGERQETQYF.

This chain links TRBV7-8 with TRBJ2-2; D is perhaps TRBD2 (5 bases). Per the germline V gene, CDR1 is SGHVS and CDR2 is FQNEAQ. The length of the CDR3 is 18 residues. The V end lost 2 bases, the J end lost 5 bases, and 21 bases lay between the germline ends. The CDR3 region has the DNA TGTGCCAGCAGCTTAATTGTGGGTCCTTCTCGGAGGACCGGGGAGCTGTTTTTT. Its translation: CASSLIVGPSRRTGELFF. Together with reference TRBV7-8 and TRBJ2-2, the CDR3 gives the full variable domain: GAGVSQSPRYKVAKRGQDVALRCDPISGHVSLFWYQQALGQGPEFLTYFQNEAQLDKSGLPSDRFFAERPEGSVSTLKIQRTQQEDSAVYLCASSLIVGPSRRTGELFFGEGSRLTVL.

The chain links TRBV6-1 to TRBJ2-5; 8 nucleotides align to TRBD1. The CDR3 has 13 amino acids. In germline, CDR1 is MNHNS, CDR2 SASEGT. With V trimmed by 6 bases and J by 3 bases, 3 bases remained unmatched. The CDR3 protein is CASSTGQEETQYF. The CDR3, as DNA: TGTGCCAGCAGCACGGGACAGGAAGAGACCCAGTACTTC.

V is TRBV29-1 and J is TRBJ2-5; TRBD1 aligns across 8 bases. The CDR3 runs 16 residues. J lost 5 bases, V lost 4 bases, and 15 bases had no gene match. Germline-derived CDR1 and CDR2 are SQVTM and ANQGSEA. CDR3 nucleotides: TGCAGCGTTGCGCTTTCGACAGGGGCGTTGTTGGAGACCCAGTACTTC. Translating gives CSVALSTGALLETQYF.

The chain links TRBV27 to TRBJ1-5; TRBD1 agrees at 7 bases. The germline V gene encodes CDR1 MNHEY and CDR2 SMNVEV (reference sequence). The ends lost 5 bases at V and 0 bases at J; junction bases unmatched: 10. This CDR3 is built from 17 residues. The CDR3 DNA sequence: TGTGCCAGCAGTCGCTCCGGGACAGTTTATAGCAATCAGCCCCAGCATTTT. It specifies CASSRSGTVYSNQPQHF.

This rearrangement joins TRBV7-8 to TRBJ2-2, with D possibly called TRBD1 or TRBD2 (5 bases each). V was pared by 5 bases and J by 1 base, with 14 bases between. The CDR3 runs to 16 residues. The germline CDR1 and CDR2 sequences are SGHVS and FQNEAQ. In DNA, the CDR3 is TGTGCCAGCAGCCTAGGAGGCCAGGGGAACACCGGGGAGCTGTTTTTT. Its translation is CASSLGGQGNTGELFF. Supplemented by reference TRBV7-8 and TRBJ2-2, the full variable domain reads GAGVSQSPRYKVAKRGQDVALRCDPISGHVSLFWYQQALGQGPEFLTYFQNEAQLDKSGLPSDRFFAERPEGSVSTLKIQRTQQEDSAVYLCASSLGGQGNTGELFFGEGSRLTVL.

The genes are TRBV6-1 and TRBJ2-1; 9 nucleotides line up with TRBD2. V gave up 4 bases and J gave up 5 bases; unmatched junction bases: 12. CDR1 is MNHNS, CDR2 SASEGT, per germline. The CDR3 extends over 17 amino acids. DNA for the CDR3: TGTGCCAGCAGTGCCTTGGTGCGGGGGGGCCGGGACAATGAGCAGTTCTTC. Translating gives CASSALVRGGRDNEQFF.

The chain couples TRBV28 to TRBJ2-5; D is possibly TRBD1 (6 bases). Per the germline V gene, CDR1 is MDHEN and CDR2 is SYDVKM. V lost 6 bases, J lost 5 bases, and 19 bases lay in between. The CDR3 consists of 15 residues. The CDR3 is CASRGARFSGETQYF. As DNA, the CDR3 is TGTGCCAGCAGGGGGGCGAGGTTCTCTGGGGAGACCCAGTACTTC.

The chain combines TRBV9 with TRBJ2-3; D gene unclear. The CDR3 sequence is 12 residues long. Between the trimmed V and J ends, which lost 1 base and 4 bases, there was a span of 4 bases. Germline loops: CDR1 SGDLS, CDR2 YYNGEE. DNA for the CDR3: TGTGCCAGCAGCGTACGAGCAGATACGCAGTATTTT. Protein sequence: CASSVRADTQYF.

The V call is TRBV4-1, the J call TRBJ1-1, with 9 bases that match TRBD1. The CDR3 loop spans 13 amino acids. The V gene's germline CDR1 is MGHRA and CDR2 YSYEKL. Losses at the gene ends were 4 bases for V and 4 bases for J; bases not matched to a gene: 1. As DNA, the CDR3 is TGCGCCAGCAGCCTGGACAGGGGCACTGAAGCTTTCTTT. It is translated as CASSLDRGTEAFF.